This T cell receptor beta chain was captured in a study of glioma-infiltrating T cells after dendritic cell vaccination. Study outcomes and limitations: No direct clonality-survival link was found; a diverse polyclonal response may matter.

In the case of this clone: Its antigen remains unknown.

The V segment lost 4 bases and the J segment 7 bases; nucleotides outside the gene matches: 9. This CDR3 is built from 15 residues. Germline V gene data show CDR1 as LGHNA and CDR2 as YNFKEQ. The assay was immunoSEQ multiplex PCR, and TCRdb's table has in-frame clones only and misses some. The data contain more than 85,000 clones, about 85% of them singletons. The chain uses TRBV4-2 and TRBJ2-1; 8 nucleotides align to TRBD2. The input for sequencing was blood, taken before dendritic cell vaccination. This clonotype originated in a human donor with glioblastoma. The CDR3 loop reads CASSRRAGARNEQFF. The CDR3 nucleotides are TGTGCCAGCAGCCGAAGAGCGGGGGCCCGGAATGAGCAGTTCTTC.